This T cell receptor (beta chain) stems from a study of blood T cell repertoires in COVID-19. Across the study: Samples taken during acute and convalescent COVID-19 were collected in the United States, Italy and Spain. Sources were T cells, B-cell-depleted T cells, or PBMCs; the material itself was cDNA or gDNA.

V was pared by 7 bases and J by 7 bases, with 11 bases of the junction left unmatched. This CDR3 contains 16 residues. Germline-derived CDR1 and CDR2 are SNHLY and FYNNEI. Original processing notes: Reference gene primer amplification gave nucleated cell count estimates. Assay used: immunoSEQ multiplex PCR; TCRdb lists only in-frame clones, some missing. Clone size and the V and J calls come from that table; the DNA yielded D and trimming. Altogether roughly 67,000 clones are present, almost 85% being singletons, with the ten largest covering around 9.5%. This clone was recorded once. Source material: peripheral blood. The receptor's source is a man between 50 and 59 years old with active COVID-19. This rearrangement joins TRBV2 to TRBJ2-2; 11 bases map to TRBD2. DNA of the CDR3: TGTGCCAGCAAAGAACTAGCGGGAGCGGTAATCGGGGAGCTGTTTTTT. This sequence encodes CASKELAGAVIGELFF. Complete variable domain (other parts from reference TRBV2 and TRBJ2-2): EPEVTQTPSHQVTQMGQEVILRCVPISNHLYFYWYRQILGQKVEFLVSFYNNEISEKSEIFDDQFSVERPDGSNFTLKIRSTKLEDSAMYFCASKELAGAVIGELFFGEGSRLTVL.